Many counts were recorded for the clone carrying this T cell receptor (beta chain). Its target is unknown. The data belong to a study of metastatic and nonmetastatic thyroid tumors. Study background: Peripheral blood and tumor or nodule samples from malignant and benign thyroid patients were compared.

Each patient went into thyroid surgery without having received any treatment. Study findings and constraints: Reported TCR beta diversity, measured in blood and tumor, was significantly higher for malignant thyroid tumors than for benign nodules.

Per the study methods: For papillary thyroid cancer, a distant-metastasis classifier was constructed from CDR3 differences observed across clinicopathological groups. TCRdb redid the clone calls on the PCR reads using MiXCR. TCRdb's processing, not the study's, gives the V and J calls here. This sample has some 33,000 clones, with 7% to 8% found just once. The V gene lost 3 bases and the J gene lost 4 bases, with 13 bases spanning the gap. This CDR3 has 13 amino acids. The germline CDR1 and CDR2 sequences are DFQATT and SNEGSKA (reference sequence). The chain employs TRBV20-1 and TRBJ2-7; D is uncertain. The sequence derives from a female donor with papillary thyroid cancer or a benign thyroid nodule (not recorded which). Some clones in this sample may be carry-over from other donors' samples. Sample: blood. CDR3 sequence (DNA): TGCAGTGCTAGCCCGACACAAGGATACGAGCAGTACTTC. Translating gives CSASPTQGYEQYF.